The 27 T cell receptor beta chains reported below all come from one sample, sequenced in a study of T cell changes during pregnancy in multiple sclerosis. Assay used: immunoSEQ multiplex PCR; TCRdb lists only in-frame clones, some missing. The sample lists under 60,000 clones; about 92% were seen once. The sample consisted of CD4+ T cells from peripheral blood mononuclear cells, taken after pregnancy. Receptor source: a female donor with multiple sclerosis, enrolled in a pregnancy study.

The V call is TRBV11-2, the J call TRBJ2-1, with 11 bases lining up with TRBD2. This CDR3 spans 15 amino acids. After removal of 6 bases from V and 8 bases from J, the junction contained 9 bases not matched to a gene. Germline V CDR1 and CDR2: SGHAT, FQNNGV. This chain's CDR3 is CASRRVSGRVHEQFF. CDR3 bases: TGTGCCAGCAGACGAGTTAGCGGGAGGGTCCATGAGCAGTTCTTC.

In its sample, this clone was seen once. This chain uses TRBV5-5 with TRBJ1-5; 7 bases match TRBD1. Germline V gene data show CDR1 as SGHKS and CDR2 as YYEKEE (reference sequence). J gave up 4 bases and V 8 bases, and 9 bases lay outside the gene matches. There are 14 residues in the CDR3. The CDR3 nucleotides are TGTGCCAGTTCCCGGGGGACAGTTAATCAGCCCCAGCATTTT. This codes for CASSRGTVNQPQHF.

The V call is TRBV7-6, the J call TRBJ2-3; 11 positions match TRBD2. CDR3 length: 16 residues. Germline loops: CDR1 SGHVS, CDR2 FNYEAQ. The J segment lost 3 bases and the V segment lost 1 base, leaving 3 bases of the junction unmatched. CDR3 nucleotide sequence: TGTGCCAGCAGCTTAGGTGTAGCGGGAGGGACAGATACGCAGTATTTT. This encodes CASSLGVAGGTDTQYF.

The CDR3 DNA is TGCGCCAGCAGCCCCTCCCGGGGTAATGAGCAGTTCTTC. Residues: CASSPSRGNEQFF. The chain is built from TRBV5-1 and TRBJ2-1; possibly TRBD2 for D (5 bases). The CDR3 runs 13 residues. The germline V and J ends were trimmed by 4 bases and 7 bases, with 12 bases remaining between them. The germline CDR1 and CDR2 sequences are SGHRS and YFSETQ.

The J gene is TRBJ1-1, the V gene TRBV7-2; the match to TRBD1 covers 9 bases. The length of the CDR3 is 16 residues. In germline, CDR1 is SGHTA, CDR2 FQGNSA. V shed 6 bases and J 4 bases; nucleotides not matched to a gene: 12. The DNA of the CDR3 is TGTGCCAGCAGGAAAGACAGGGGGAAGTCTGGCACTGAAGCTTTCTTT. This translates into CASRKDRGKSGTEAFF.

The chain employs TRBV30 and TRBJ2-2, with D uncertain. The CDR3 totals 14 residues. Germline V gives CDR1 GTSNPN, CDR2 SVGIG (reference sequence). The V gene lost 0 bases and the J gene lost 4 bases, with 9 bases spanning the gap. Written as DNA, the CDR3 is TGTGCCTGGAGTGTACTCCAACTCACCGGGGAGCTGTTTTTT. Protein sequence: CAWSVLQLTGELFF.

The chain uses TRBV27 and TRBJ2-5, with TRBD2 identical over 10 bases. Germline loops: CDR1 MNHEY, CDR2 SMNVEV (reference sequence). V shed 2 bases, J shed 7 bases, and the junction held 7 bases outside the gene matches. The CDR3 has 15 residues. The CDR3 region has the DNA TGTGCCAGCAGTTTAAACCTAGCGGGAGAGGGGACCCAGTACTTC. Residues: CASSLNLAGEGTQYF.

CDR3 nucleotide sequence: TGCAGCGCCAGGACTAGCGGAAATTTAAGGGAGCAGTTCTTC. It yields the protein CSARTSGNLREQFF. This chain joins TRBV29-1 and TRBJ2-1, with 10 bases aligning to TRBD2. Germline trimming cut 7 bases from V and 10 bases from J; bases unmatched to any gene: 13. Germline V gene sequence: CDR1 SQVTM, CDR2 ANQGSEA. This CDR3 spans 14 amino acids.

This chain links TRBV27 with TRBJ2-4; 9 nucleotides align to TRBD1. J gave up 2 bases and V 6 bases, and 11 bases lay outside the gene matches. This CDR3 spans 17 amino acids. The germline CDR1 and CDR2 sequences are MNHEY and SMNVEV (reference sequence). The CDR3 nucleotides are TGTGCCAGCAGCCTCACTACAGGGGGCGTCTCCAAAAACATTCAGTACTTC. This gives the protein CASSLTTGGVSKNIQYF.

J is TRBJ1-5 and V is TRBV15, with TRBD1 matching over 7 bases. Germline CDR1 LNHNV, CDR2 YYDKDF (reference sequence). V shed 4 bases and J 4 bases; nucleotides not matched to a gene: 13. This CDR3 contains 17 residues. The CDR3 is CATSTMNRTGTNQPQHF. CDR3 DNA sequence: TGTGCCACCAGCACTATGAACCGGACAGGCACTAATCAGCCCCAGCATTTT. The full variable domain, in which reference TRBV15 and TRBJ1-5 provide the parts outside the CDR3, is DAMVIQNPRYQVTQFGKPVTLSCSQTLNHNVMYWYQQKSSQAPKLLFHYYDKDFNNEADTPDNFQSRRPNTSFCFLDIRSPGLGDTAMYLCATSTMNRTGTNQPQHFGDGTRLSIL.

This clone was recorded a few times. The chain has TRBV14 and TRBJ1-1; D gene ambiguous. With 1 base removed from V and 0 bases from J, the gap between germline ends came to 12 bases. In germline, CDR1 is SGHDN, CDR2 FVKESK. This CDR3 has 16 residues. The CDR3 nucleotides are TGTGCCAGCAGCCAAGTTGTAGTCCGTTTGAACACTGAAGCTTTCTTT. Translation gives CASSQVVVRLNTEAFF.

The chain is built from TRBV7-9 and TRBJ1-1; 8 bases are shared with TRBD1. Per germline, CDR1 SEHNR and CDR2 FQNEAQ (reference sequence). The CDR3 loop spans 15 amino acids. V gave up 5 bases and J gave up 3 bases; unmatched junction bases: 8. The CDR3 reads CASSTTDRVYTEAFF. The CDR3 coding sequence is TGTGCCAGCAGCACAACGGACAGGGTCTACACTGAAGCTTTCTTT.

J is TRBJ2-1 and V is TRBV27; D uncertain. The V gene lost 1 base and the J gene lost 5 bases, with 6 bases spanning the gap. The CDR3 contains 13 residues. The germline V gene encodes CDR1 MNHEY and CDR2 SMNVEV (reference sequence). The CDR3 loop reads CASSLLLDNEQFF. CDR3 nucleotides: TGTGCCAGCAGTTTATTACTGGACAATGAGCAGTTCTTC.

This clone came up once. The chain couples TRBV28 to TRBJ2-7; a possible D gene is TRBD2 (5 bases). From germline, CDR1 is MDHEN and CDR2 SYDVKM. The CDR3 is 13 residues long. Trimming shortened V by 8 bases and J by 2 bases, and 13 bases separated the two germline ends. The CDR3: CASEETKTYEQYF. The CDR3, as DNA: TGTGCCAGCGAAGAGACTAAGACCTACGAGCAGTACTTC.

The chain carries TRBV7-9 and TRBJ2-5; TRBD2 agrees at 10 bases. The DNA end is a closer match to TRBJ2-7, so the J assignment may be wrong. Per the germline V gene, CDR1 is SEHNR and CDR2 is FQNEAQ (reference sequence). The CDR3 spans 15 residues. DNA of the CDR3: TGTGCCAGCAGCTCACATAGCGGGAGGAGCTACGAGCAGTACTTC. Translation: CASSSHSGRSYEQYF.

The genes are TRBV6-4 and TRBJ2-2, with 7 bases aligning to TRBD2. Looked up from germline, CDR1 is MRHNA and CDR2 is SNTAGT. CDR3 size: 15 residues. V gave up 10 bases and J gave up 5 bases; unmatched junction bases: 13. Here the CDR3 reads CATSREGLGTGELFF. CDR3 sequence (DNA): TGTGCCACTTCAAGGGAGGGCCTGGGGACCGGGGAGCTGTTTTTT.

This clone came up once. This chain links TRBV15 with TRBJ1-1, with 9 bases lining up with TRBD1. Germline CDR1 and CDR2: LNHNV and YYDKDF (reference sequence). CDR3 length equals 16 residues. V shed 5 bases and J 6 bases; nucleotides not matched to a gene: 13. DNA of the CDR3: TGTGCCACCAGCGCAAGTTTGGGACAGGGAGGCGCTGAAGCTTTCTTT. Translating gives CATSASLGQGGAEAFF.

The chain has TRBV27 and TRBJ2-3; 8 bases are a match to TRBD1. Germline CDR1 MNHEY, CDR2 SMNVEV (reference sequence). Unmatched junction bases numbered 4, after V lost 4 bases and J lost 10 bases. The CDR3 runs 12 residues. The CDR3 reads CASSSDRGAQYF. The CDR3 nucleotides read TGTGCCAGCAGTTCCGACAGGGGTGCGCAGTATTTT.

This sequence joins TRBV5-1 and TRBJ1-2, with a weak D call TRBD1 (5 bases). The V gene's germline CDR1 is SGHRS and CDR2 YFSETQ. The CDR3 totals 13 residues. V lost 4 bases to trimming and J lost 2 bases, with 9 bases between them. In nucleotides, the CDR3 is TGCGCCAGCAGCCAAACAGGAAACTATGGCTACACCTTC. Amino acids: CASSQTGNYGYTF.

This chain links TRBV4-3 with TRBJ2-1, with a weak D call TRBD2 (6 bases). Trimming cost V 2 bases and J 1 base, with 9 bases left between them. The CDR3 totals 15 residues. Germline V gives CDR1 LGHNA, CDR2 YSLEER. CDR3 nucleotides: TGCGCCAGCAGCCAATTAGCGGATTCCTACAATGAGCAGTTCTTC. Its protein is CASSQLADSYNEQFF.

The chain uses TRBV6-5 and TRBJ1-2; 7 bases map to TRBD1. The junction had 10 bases not matched to a gene; V was cut back by 5 bases and J by 4 bases. The CDR3 is made up of 15 amino acids. Germline V gene lookup returns CDR1 MNHEY and CDR2 SVGAGI. DNA for the CDR3: TGTGCCAGCAGTCCCGGGACAGCAATACGCTATGGCTACACCTTC. It translates to CASSPGTAIRYGYTF.

DNA for the CDR3: TGTGCCAGTACCCCCGGGACAGGGGTCTCGAACACTGAAGCTTTCTTT. Translating it yields CASTPGTGVSNTEAFF. This sequence joins TRBV19 and TRBJ1-1, with 10 bases identical to TRBD1. Germline trimming cut 7 bases from V and 1 base from J; bases unmatched to any gene: 9. This CDR3 has 16 amino acids. The germline CDR1 and CDR2 sequences are LNHDA and SQIVND (reference sequence). The full variable domain, in which reference TRBV19 and TRBJ1-1 provide the parts outside the CDR3, is DGGITQSPKYLFRKEGQNVTLSCEQNLNHDAMYWYRQDPGQGLRLIYYSQIVNDFQKGDIAEGYSVSREKKESFPLTVTSAQKNPTAFYLCASTPGTGVSNTEAFFGQGTRLTVV.

The V call is TRBV7-2, the J call TRBJ2-2; TRBD2 matches at 10 bases. V shed 0 bases, J shed 4 bases, and the junction held 2 bases outside the gene matches. Germline V gives CDR1 SGHTA, CDR2 FQGNSA. CDR3 length equals 16 residues. The CDR3 coding sequence is TGTGCCAGCAGCTTAGCCAGCGGGAGGGTCACCGGGGAGCTGTTTTTT. Protein sequence: CASSLASGRVTGELFF.

The chain joins TRBV14 to TRBJ2-1; 12 nucleotides match TRBD2. J gave up 4 bases and V 4 bases, and 5 bases lay outside the gene matches. The CDR3 length is 16 residues. Germline lookup yields CDR1 SGHDN and CDR2 FVKESK. CDR3 nucleotides: TGTGCCAGCAGCCTTTTAGGACTAGCGGGATACAATGAGCAGTTCTTC. Its translation: CASSLLGLAGYNEQFF.

This clone was seen only a few times. This chain joins TRBV28 and TRBJ1-1; 8 bases are shared with TRBD1. Germline values: CDR1 MDHEN, CDR2 SYDVKM. The CDR3 spans 15 residues. V shed 6 bases and J 5 bases; nucleotides not matched to a gene: 11. The CDR3 region has the DNA TGTGCCAGCAGCAGCCCCGGACAGGGAGGGACTGAAGCTTTCTTT. This encodes CASSSPGQGGTEAFF.

Only one count was recorded for this clone. V is TRBV18 and J is TRBJ1-4, with a possible D match to TRBD1 (5 bases). This CDR3 has 13 residues. The germline gives CDR1 KGHSH, CDR2 LQKENI. Trimming cost V 7 bases and J 6 bases, with 12 bases left between them. CDR3 DNA sequence: TGTGCCAGCTGCCAGGGATCGGATGAAAAACTGTTTTTT. Its protein is CASCQGSDEKLFF. The complete variable domain, with remaining parts taken from reference TRBV18 and TRBJ1-4, reads NAGVMQNPRHLVRRRGQEARLRCSPMKGHSHVYWYRQLPEEGLKFMVYLQKENIIDESGMPKERFSAEFPKEGPSILRIQQVVRGDSAAYFCASCQGSDEKLFFGSGTQLSVL.

V gene TRBV7-9 combines with J gene TRBJ2-1, with D possibly matching TRBD1 (6 bases). The CDR3 spans 14 residues. Per the germline V gene, CDR1 is SEHNR and CDR2 is FQNEAQ (reference sequence). The V end lost 3 bases, the J end lost 5 bases, and 11 bases lay between the germline ends. CDR3 nucleotides: TGTGCCAGCAGCTTCCGGACAGTCAACAATGAGCAGTTCTTC. It yields the protein CASSFRTVNNEQFF.